The T cell receptor (beta chain) under discussion was sequenced for a study of blood T cells in healthy people across ages. General observations from the study: Unsorted PBMC material precluded a definitive naive versus antigen-experienced comparison. Measured against age, TCR beta diversity per million T cells decreased in a roughly linear manner.

Each individual donor underwent a draw of ten milliliters of peripheral blood. V dropped 2 bases and J dropped 3 bases, with 14 bases sitting between them. Looked up from germline, CDR1 is MNHEY and CDR2 is SVGEGT. The CDR3 runs 15 residues. A second PCR, run for about 6 to 11 cycles, used a sample-barcoded 5' primer plus a J-beta primer mix. At least 2.5 million CDR3-containing paired-end reads were obtained per sample. TCRdb independently ran MiXCR on the 5' RACE reads; one entry per CDR3 protein. Among over 1.5 million distinct CDR3 sequences listed, around 48% were seen once. This clonotype was picked up a small number of times. Its antigen is still unknown.

The chain combines TRBV6-2 or TRBV6-3 with TRBJ2-7; tentative D call: TRBD1 (6 bases). The receptor was derived from a woman aged 35 to 49 in good health. Material: blood. CDR3 in DNA: TGTGCCAGCAGTTACCCCGGGACACTCGACTACGAGCAGTACTTC. Encoded protein: CASSYPGTLDYEQYF.